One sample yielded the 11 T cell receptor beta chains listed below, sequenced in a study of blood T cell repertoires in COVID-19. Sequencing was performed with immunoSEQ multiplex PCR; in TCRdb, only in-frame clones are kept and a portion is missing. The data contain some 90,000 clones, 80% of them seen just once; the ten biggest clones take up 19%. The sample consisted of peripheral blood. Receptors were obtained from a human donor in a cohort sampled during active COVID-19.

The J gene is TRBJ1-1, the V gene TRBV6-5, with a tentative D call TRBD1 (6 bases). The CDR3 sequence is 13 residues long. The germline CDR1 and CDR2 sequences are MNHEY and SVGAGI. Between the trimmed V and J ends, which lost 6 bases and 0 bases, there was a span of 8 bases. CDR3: CASSQGLNTEAFF. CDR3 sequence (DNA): TGTGCCAGCAGCCAGGGGCTGAACACTGAAGCTTTCTTT.

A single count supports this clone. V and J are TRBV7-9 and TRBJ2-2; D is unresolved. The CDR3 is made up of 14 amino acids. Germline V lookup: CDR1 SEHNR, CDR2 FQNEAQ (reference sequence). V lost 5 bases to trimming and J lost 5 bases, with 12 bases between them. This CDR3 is CASSNLAPTGELFF. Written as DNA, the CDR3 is TGTGCCAGCAGCAATTTGGCCCCGACCGGGGAGCTGTTTTTT. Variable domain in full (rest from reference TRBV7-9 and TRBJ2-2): DTGVSQNPRHKITKRGQNVTFRCDPISEHNRLYWYRQTLGQGPEFLTYFQNEAQLEKSRLLSDRFSAERPKGSFSTLEIQRTEQGDSAMYLCASSNLAPTGELFFGEGSRLTVL.

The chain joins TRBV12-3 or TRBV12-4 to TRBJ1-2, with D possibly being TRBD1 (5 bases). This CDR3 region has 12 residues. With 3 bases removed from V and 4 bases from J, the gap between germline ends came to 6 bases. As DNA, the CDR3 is TGTGCCAGCAGTTTGGACATCTATGGCTACACCTTC. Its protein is CASSLDIYGYTF.

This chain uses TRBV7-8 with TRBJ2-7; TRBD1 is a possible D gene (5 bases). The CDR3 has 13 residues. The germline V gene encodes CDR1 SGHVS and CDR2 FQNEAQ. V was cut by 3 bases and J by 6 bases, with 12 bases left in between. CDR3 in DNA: TGTGCCAGCAGCTTTATTAAGGGGCGCGAGCAGTACTTC. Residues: CASSFIKGREQYF.

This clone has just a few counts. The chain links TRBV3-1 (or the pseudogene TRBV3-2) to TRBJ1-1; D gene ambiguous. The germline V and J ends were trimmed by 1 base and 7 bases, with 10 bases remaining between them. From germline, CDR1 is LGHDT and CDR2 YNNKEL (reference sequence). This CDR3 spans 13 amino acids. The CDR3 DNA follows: TGTGCCAGCAGCCAAGTAGCGGGCGGTGAAGCTTTCTTT. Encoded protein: CASSQVAGGEAFF.

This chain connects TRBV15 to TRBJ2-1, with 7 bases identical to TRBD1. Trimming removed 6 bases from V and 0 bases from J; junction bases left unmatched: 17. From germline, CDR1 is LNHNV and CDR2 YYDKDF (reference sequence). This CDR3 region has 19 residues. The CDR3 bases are TGTGCCACCAGGCCCGGGACAGCTACTTTACTAAGCTCCTACAATGAGCAGTTCTTC. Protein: CATRPGTATLLSSYNEQFF. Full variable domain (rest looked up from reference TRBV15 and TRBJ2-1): DAMVIQNPRYQVTQFGKPVTLSCSQTLNHNVMYWYQQKSSQAPKLLFHYYDKDFNNEADTPDNFQSRRPNTSFCFLDIRSPGLGDTAMYLCATRPGTATLLSSYNEQFFGPGTRLTVL.

The CDR3 DNA is TGCGCCAGCAGCTTGGACGGCGGCTTGAACACTGAAGCTTTCTTT. Translation gives CASSLDGGLNTEAFF. The chain carries TRBV5-1 and TRBJ1-1; no firm D call. Germline values: CDR1 SGHRS, CDR2 YFSETQ. The length of the CDR3 is 15 residues. The germline V and J ends were trimmed by 0 bases and 0 bases, with 9 bases remaining between them.

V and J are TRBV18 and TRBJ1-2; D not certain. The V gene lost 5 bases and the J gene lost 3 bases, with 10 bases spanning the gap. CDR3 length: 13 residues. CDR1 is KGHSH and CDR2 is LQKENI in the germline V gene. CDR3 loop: CASSSSRDYGYTF. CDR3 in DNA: TGTGCCAGCTCAAGCTCGAGGGACTATGGCTACACCTTC. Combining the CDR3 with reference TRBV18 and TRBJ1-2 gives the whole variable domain NAGVMQNPRHLVRRRGQEARLRCSPMKGHSHVYWYRQLPEEGLKFMVYLQKENIIDESGMPKERFSAEFPKEGPSILRIQQVVRGDSAAYFCASSSSRDYGYTFGSGTRLTVV.

CDR3 sequence (DNA): TGTGCCAGTCCGGGGCCAGGGAGGAACGAGCAGTACTTC. Amino acid sequence: CASPGPGRNEQYF. The chain carries TRBV6-5 and TRBJ2-7; D might be TRBD2 (6 bases). Per the germline V gene, CDR1 is MNHEY and CDR2 is SVGAGI. The germline V and J ends were trimmed by 9 bases and 5 bases, with 17 bases remaining between them. The CDR3 has 13 residues.

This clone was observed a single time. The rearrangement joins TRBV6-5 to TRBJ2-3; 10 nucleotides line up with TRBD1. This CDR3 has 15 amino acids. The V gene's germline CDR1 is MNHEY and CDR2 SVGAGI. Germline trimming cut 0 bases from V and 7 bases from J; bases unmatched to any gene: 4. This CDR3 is CASSYSTGGAHTQYF. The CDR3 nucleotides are TGTGCCAGCAGTTACTCGACAGGGGGCGCACATACGCAGTATTTT.

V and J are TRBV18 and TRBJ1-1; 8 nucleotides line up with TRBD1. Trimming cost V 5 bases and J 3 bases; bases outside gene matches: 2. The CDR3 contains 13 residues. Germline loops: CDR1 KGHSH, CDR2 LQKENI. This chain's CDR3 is CASSLDRDTEAFF. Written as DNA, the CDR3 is TGTGCCAGCTCATTGGACAGGGACACTGAAGCTTTCTTT.